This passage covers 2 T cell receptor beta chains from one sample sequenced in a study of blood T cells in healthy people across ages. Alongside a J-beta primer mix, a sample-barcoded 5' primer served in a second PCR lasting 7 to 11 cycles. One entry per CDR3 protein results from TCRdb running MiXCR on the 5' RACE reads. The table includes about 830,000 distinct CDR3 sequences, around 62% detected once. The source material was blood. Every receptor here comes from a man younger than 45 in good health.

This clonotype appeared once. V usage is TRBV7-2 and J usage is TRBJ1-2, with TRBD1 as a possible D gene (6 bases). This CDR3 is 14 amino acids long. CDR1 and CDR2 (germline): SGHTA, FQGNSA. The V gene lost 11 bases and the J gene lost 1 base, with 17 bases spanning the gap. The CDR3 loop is CAAGGQGLNYGYTF. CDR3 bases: TGTGCCGCCGGGGGGCAGGGGCTTAACTATGGCTACACCTTC. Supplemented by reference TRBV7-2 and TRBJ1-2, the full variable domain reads GAGVSQSPSNKVTEKGKDVELRCDPISGHTALYWYRQSLGQGLEFLIYFQGNSAPDKSGLPSDRFSAERTGGSVSTLTIQRTQQEDSAVYLCAAGGQGLNYGYTFGSGTRLTVV.

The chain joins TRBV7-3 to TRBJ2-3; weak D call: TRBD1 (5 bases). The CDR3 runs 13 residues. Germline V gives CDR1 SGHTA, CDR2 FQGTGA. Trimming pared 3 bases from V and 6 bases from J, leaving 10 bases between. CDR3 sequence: CASSFRQSDTQYF. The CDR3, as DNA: TGTGCCAGCAGCTTCCGACAGTCCGATACGCAGTATTTT.